This T cell receptor beta chain was sequenced during a study of blood T cell repertoires in COVID-19. Study summary: Sites across the United States, Italy and Spain contributed samples from acute and convalescent COVID-19. Sources were T cells, B-cell-depleted T cells, or PBMCs; the material itself was cDNA or gDNA.

Original processing notes: Estimation of nucleated cell counts relied on the amplification of reference gene primers. Produced via immunoSEQ multiplex PCR; TCRdb's table is partial and in-frame only. That table is the source of V, J and clone size, and D and trimming were worked out from the DNA. Of tens of thousands of clones in the sample, approximately 80% were seen once. The sequencing sample was made of peripheral blood. This clonotype originated in a woman aged 60-70 years with acute or convalescent COVID-19.

In DNA form, the CDR3 reads TGTGCCAGCAGCCGGGGTCTTAGATATGGCTACACCTTC. The encoded protein is CASSRGLRYGYTF. The V gene is TRBV12-3 or TRBV12-4, the J gene TRBJ1-2; D gene unclear. V lost 6 bases and J lost 5, with 13 bases in between. CDR3 length equals 13 residues.